The clone carrying this TCR beta chain was detected a few times. Its antigen is still unknown. TCRdb redid the calling of the RT-PCR reads with MiXCR, one entry per CDR3 protein. The sample lists 560,000 or so distinct CDR3 sequences, less than 10% occurring once. This CDR3 comprises 15 residues. Germline CDR1 and CDR2: SEHNR and FQNEAQ (reference sequence). V lost 1 base, J lost 5 bases, and 14 bases lay in between. The sample belongs to a study of response to subunit inactivated influenza vaccine. Study-wide points: With each seasonal influenza vaccination, the authors suggested, few new T cells are recruited.

Sample: PBMCs from blood, taken roughly 24 months after vaccination. The sequence derives from a man between 50 and 69 years old who received an inactivated influenza vaccine. V usage is TRBV7-9 and J usage is TRBJ2-5; possibly TRBD1 or TRBD2 for D (5 bases each). CDR3 loop: CASSLVRGPMETQYF. CDR3 sequence (DNA): TGTGCCAGCAGCTTAGTGAGGGGACCGATGGAGACCCAGTACTTC.